This passage covers 25 T cell receptor delta chains from one sample sequenced in a study of DNA immune sequencing with unique molecular identifiers. Primers for all 8 TRDV and 4 TRDJ genes amplified genomic DNA in 32-plex. In approximately 3 barcoding PCR cycles, molecules received a 12-nucleotide UMI, then adapter PCR followed. With CATT, TCRdb re-called clones from the multiplex PCR reads. The data show some 4,500 delta-chain clones, approximately 12% seen once. Sequencing was done on a sample of gamma-delta T cells enriched from blood buffy coat, or unenriched PBMCs (not recorded which). These receptor sequences come from a human donor in good health.

By its share, this clone is medium-sized. V is TRDV2 and J is TRDJ1; 10 positions match TRDD3. Germline CDR1 reads GEAIGNYY; CDR2 reads EKD. Losses at the gene ends were 1 base for V and 0 bases for J; bases not matched to a gene: 10. The CDR3 runs to 18 residues. CDR3 residues: CACDTMGTWGIDTDKLIF. CDR3 bases: TGTGCCTGTGACACGATGGGGACCTGGGGGATAGACACCGATAAACTCATCTTT.

This clone was counted many times. The chain links TRDV2 to TRDJ1, with D tentatively TRDD3 (6 bases). CDR3 length: 16 amino acids. Trimming pared 0 bases from V and 0 bases from J, leaving 13 bases between. CDR1 is GEAIGNYY, CDR2 EKD, per germline. The DNA for the CDR3 is TGTGCCTGTGACACCGTTTTATTGGGGGACACCGATAAACTCATCTTT. This sequence encodes CACDTVLLGDTDKLIF.

This clone was detected ten times or more. This chain uses TRDV1 with TRDJ1; 9 bases line up with TRDD3. As TCRdb names no J gene, one was assigned here on the basis of a DNA match to germline. V lost 1 base to trimming and J lost 4 bases; unmatched junction nucleotides: 28. This CDR3 contains 23 residues. Looked up from germline, CDR1 is TSWWSYY and CDR2 is QGS. The CDR3 here is CALGEPQGGVPPYWGSLGDKLIF. In DNA, the CDR3 is TGTGCTCTTGGGGAACCTCAGGGGGGGGTTCCACCGTACTGGGGGAGCCTCGGCGATAAACTCATCTTT.

This clone was found many times. This chain links TRDV3 with TRDJ1; 12 positions agree with TRDD3. This CDR3 has 13 amino acids. Per germline, CDR1 TVYSNPD and CDR2 GDNSRS (reference sequence). With 1 base clipped from V and 3 bases from J, the junction kept 0 bases outside the gene matches. CDR3 in DNA: TGTGCCTTTACTGGGGGATACGCCGATAAACTCATCTTT. Its translation: CAFTGGYADKLIF.

On this clone: This is likely an artifact of a read error, given a far larger clone one base away. Additional DNA sequences in this sample encode the identical CDR3. The V and J genes are TRDV2 and TRDJ1; TRDD3 agrees at 9 bases. Germline V gene lookup returns CDR1 GEAIGNYY and CDR2 EKD. This CDR3 has 17 amino acids. CDR3 coding DNA: TGTGCCTGTGACACTCTGGGGGATGGAAAGTACACTGATAAACTCATCTTT. Encoded protein: CACDTLGDGKYTDKLIF.

To note about this clone: Being one base from a much bigger clone, this may be a read error. The V call is TRDV1, the J call TRDJ1, with 12 bases fitting TRDD3. The J gene comes from matching the DNA to germline here; TCRdb lacks it. The ends lost 1 base at V and 0 bases at J; junction bases unmatched: 36. Germline-derived CDR1 and CDR2 are TSWWSYY and QGS. The CDR3 extends over 28 amino acids. The CDR3 is CALGEPLYPIVLGDTILPLLSNTDKLIF. DNA for the CDR3: TGTGCTCTTGGGGAACCCCTTTACCCTATAGTACTGGGGGATACTATTCTTCCCCTTCTCTCAAACACCGATAAACTCATCTTT.

This chain connects TRDV1 to TRDJ1, with 11 bases identical to TRDD3. TCRdb does not report a J gene; here it was assigned by matching the DNA to germline references. Looked up from germline, CDR1 is TSWWSYY and CDR2 is QGS. CDR3 length: 24 residues. Trimming at V came to 3 bases and at J to 0 bases, leaving 27 bases not matched to a gene. CDR3 coding DNA: TGTGCTCTTGGGGAGGGCCATGCCCGATCTCTTGGGGGATACGCCGTTCCCAACACCGATAAACTCATCTTT. This translates into CALGEGHARSLGGYAVPNTDKLIF.

This clone has ten or more counts. The chain is built from TRDV2 and TRDJ1; D is possibly TRDD3 (6 bases). The CDR3 runs 15 residues. Per the germline V gene, CDR1 is GEAIGNYY and CDR2 is EKD. V was cut by 0 bases and J by 2 bases, with 12 bases left in between. The chain's CDR3 is CACDTVGGVTDKLIF. CDR3 DNA: TGTGCCTGTGACACCGTGGGGGGGGTGACCGATAAACTCATCTTT.

This clone is medium-sized by share. The chain's CDR3 is CACDNSGGPSSWDTRQMFF. The CDR3 DNA sequence: TGTGCCTGTGACAACTCAGGGGGCCCTAGCTCCTGGGACACCCGACAGATGTTTTTC. The chain joins TRDV2 to TRDJ3; possibly TRDD3 for D (5 bases). This CDR3 is 19 amino acids long. Trimming left V 2 bases short and J 0 bases short, with 16 bases between. The germline CDR1 and CDR2 sequences are GEAIGNYY and EKD.

By share of the sample, this clone is medium-sized. The V gene is TRDV2, the J gene TRDJ2, with 9 bases identical to TRDD3. The CDR3 covers 18 residues. With V trimmed by 1 base and J by 0 bases, 8 bases remained unmatched. Germline CDR1 is GEAIGNYY and CDR2 is EKD. Written as DNA, the CDR3 is TGTGCCTGTGACACTCTTACTGGGGGACACGCTTTGACAGCACAACTCTTCTTT. Translating gives CACDTLTGGHALTAQLFF.

This clone was found many times. The V and J genes are TRDV2 and TRDJ3; 9 bases align to TRDD3. The CDR3 is 19 amino acids. The germline CDR1 and CDR2 sequences are GEAIGNYY and EKD. V lost 4 bases to trimming and J lost 0 bases; unmatched junction nucleotides: 9. CDR3 sequence: CACDDTGGRSSWDTRQMFF. CDR3 nucleotide sequence: TGTGCCTGTGATGATACTGGGGGACGTAGCTCCTGGGACACCCGACAGATGTTTTTC.

This clone was counted only a few times. TCRdb has a much larger clone's protein, which differs at residue 18 from the translation of this DNA, likely because of a read error; what is shown is the protein translated from the DNA. This rearrangement joins TRDV2 to TRDJ1; 13 bases are a match to TRDD3. The CDR3 consists of 20 residues. Germline assignment: CDR1 GEAIGNYY and CDR2 EKD. The CDR3 DNA sequence: TGTGCCTGTGACACCGTCGCTACTGGGGGATACGGAGGGTACACCGATAAACCCATCTTT. Translated, it gives CACDTVATGGYGGYTDKPIF.

This clone was seen many times. V usage is TRDV2 and J usage is TRDJ3; the match to TRDD3 covers 9 bases. J gave up 8 bases and V 0 bases, and 7 bases lay outside the gene matches. This CDR3 is built from 17 residues. Germline values: CDR1 GEAIGNYY, CDR2 EKD. The CDR3 region is CACDTVLGDSHTRQMFF. For the CDR3, the DNA is TGTGCCTGTGACACCGTCCTGGGGGATTCTCACACCCGACAGATGTTTTTC.

J is TRDJ1 and V is TRDV1; 12 nucleotides align to TRDD3. TCRdb offers no J gene call, so here the DNA was matched to germline to obtain one. This CDR3 region has 28 residues. Germline V lookup: CDR1 TSWWSYY, CDR2 QGS. V dropped 2 bases and J dropped 0; count of bases not matched to a gene: 37. This CDR3 is CALGEVPSYNNVQPVLGDTSLYTDKLIF. The CDR3, as DNA: TGTGCTCTTGGGGAAGTGCCCTCCTACAACAACGTACAGCCAGTACTGGGGGATACTTCCTTGTACACCGATAAACTCATCTTT.

Regarding this clone: A far larger clone is a single base away, which makes a read error likely. Other DNA sequences within the sample encode an identical CDR3. The gene calls are TRDV1 and TRDJ1, with TRDD2 identical over 8 bases. V lost 3 bases, J lost 0 bases, and 27 bases stayed unmatched. Per germline, CDR1 TSWWSYY and CDR2 QGS. CDR3 length: 23 amino acids. Here the CDR3 reads CALGDLPRTSYVRGGTYTDKLIF. DNA for the CDR3: TGTGCTCTTGGGGACCTACCAAGGACTTCCTACGTCCGGGGGGGGACTTACACCGATAAACTCATCTTT.

Regarding this clone: A read error is the likely source, as a far larger clone sits one nucleotide away. The same CDR3 can be traced to other DNA sequences in this sample. This chain connects TRDV2 to TRDJ1; D may be TRDD3 (5 bases). The CDR3 has 15 amino acids. Germline assignment: CDR1 GEAIGNYY and CDR2 EKD. The CDR3 DNA sequence: TGTGCCTGTGACACCGTCGGGGGTCGCACCGATAAACTCATATTT. It codes for CACDTVGGRTDKLIF.

The gene calls are TRDV1 and TRDJ1, with 9 bases fitting TRDD3. The J gene, not given by TCRdb, was assigned here from a germline match of the nucleotide sequence. From germline, CDR1 is TSWWSYY and CDR2 QGS. The V gene end was trimmed by 3 bases and the J gene end by 0 bases; junction bases not matched to a gene: 29. This CDR3 region has 24 residues. The CDR3: CALGDHPENPTGGYWGTHTDKLIF. CDR3 DNA: TGTGCTCTTGGGGACCACCCTGAAAATCCTACGGGAGGTTACTGGGGGACCCACACCGATAAACTCATCTTT.

At least ten counts were recorded for this clone. This probably arose from a read error, given a far larger clone one base away. This specimen includes other DNA sequences encoding the same CDR3. The rearrangement links TRDV2 to TRDJ3, with D perhaps matching TRDD3 (5 bases). The length of the CDR3 is 20 residues. In germline, CDR1 is GEAIGNYY, CDR2 EKD. CDR3 bases: TGTGCCTGTGACACCTTGGGGACCACGAACGGCTCCTGGGACACCCGACAGATGTTTTTT. Translation: CACDTLGTTNGSWDTRQMFF.

This clone was detected only a few times. CDR3 sequence reads: CALGFALGDTGYTDKLIF. The CDR3 DNA sequence: TGTGCTCTTGGTTTTGCGCTGGGGGATACAGGGTACACCGATAAACTCATCTTT. V and J are TRDV1 and TRDJ1; 11 bases map to TRDD3. Germline values: CDR1 TSWWSYY, CDR2 QGS. The CDR3 runs to 18 residues. Germline trimming cut 6 bases from V and 0 bases from J; bases unmatched to any gene: 12.

With respect to this clone: This DNA translates differently at residue 13 from the TCRdb protein, which is that of a much larger clone; a read error is likely, and the protein shown is the DNA's own translation. This chain uses TRDV2 with TRDJ3, with 7 nucleotides matching TRDD3. The CDR3 spans 20 residues. In germline, CDR1 is GEAIGNYY, CDR2 EKD. DNA for the CDR3: TGTGCCTGTGACACGGGAAGCCTGGGGGTCGGCTCCTTGGACACCCGACAGATGTTTTTC. Protein: CACDTGSLGVGSLDTRQMFF.

This clone was recorded at least ten times. J is TRDJ1 and V is TRAV29/DV5; a weak D match, TRDD3 (6 bases). TCRdb offers no J gene call, so here the DNA was matched to germline to obtain one. There are 22 residues in the CDR3. V lost 0 bases, J lost 2 bases, and 35 bases lay in between. CDR1 and CDR2 (germline): NSMFDY, ISSIKDK. The CDR3 nucleotides are TGTGCAGCAAGCGTACCCTCCCCCTCGGGTCGCTACTGGGCTCCATGGACCGATAAACTCATCTTT. Translation: CAASVPSPSGRYWAPWTDKLIF.

This clone was recorded at least ten times. The chain has TRDV1 and TRDJ1; the D gene is possibly TRDD3 (10 bases). The J gene, absent from TCRdb, was called here by matching the DNA to germline. Germline CDR1 TSWWSYY, CDR2 QGS. Between the trimmed V and J ends, which lost 5 bases and 8 bases, there was a span of 60 bases. The CDR3 consists of 28 residues. The CDR3 here is CALGTPIPLPTSLVVLGDGPKGWQKLIF. In DNA, the CDR3 is TGTGCTCTTGGGACCCCAATCCCCCTTCCTACATCCCTAGTCGTACTGGGGGATGGACCTAAGGGGTGGCAAAAACTCATCTTT.

This clone was counted ten times or more. The chain employs TRDV2 and TRDJ1; 12 bases align to TRDD3. Germline V gene sequence: CDR1 GEAIGNYY, CDR2 EKD. This CDR3 is 16 amino acids long. J was trimmed by 6 bases and V by 6 bases; bases with no gene match: 13. CDR3 protein: CACSLGDTQPGYKLIF. The DNA for the CDR3 is TGTGCCTGTTCCCTGGGGGATACGCAACCGGGGTATAAACTCATCTTT.

The J gene was identified as TRDJ2, and no V gene was called; TRDD3, the D gene given by the table, was not confirmed from the DNA. CDR3 size: 17 residues. The chain's CDR3 is CALGELGNWGLTAQLFF. CDR3 in DNA: TGTGCTCTTGGGGAACTTGGAAACTGGGGGTTGACAGCACAACTCTTCTTT.

V and J are TRDV1 and TRDJ1, with 8 positions matching TRDD2. Germline matching of the DNA provided the J gene here, since TCRdb leaves it blank. CDR3 length: 21 residues. Germline CDR1 reads TSWWSYY; CDR2 reads QGS. V gave up 1 base and J gave up 0 bases; unmatched junction bases: 19. The CDR3 spells CALGEQTFLTLGPPYTDKLIF. The CDR3 coding sequence is TGTGCTCTTGGGGAACAAACCTTCCTAACGCTGGGGCCCCCCTACACCGATAAACTCATCTTT.